The rows below give T cell receptor beta chains drawn from one sample of a study of blood T cell repertoires in COVID-19. Assay: immunoSEQ multiplex PCR; the TCRdb copy retains only in-frame clones and omits some. The sample lists around 400,000 clones, 80% to 90% occurring once. Sequencing input: peripheral blood. These receptor sequences come from a man aged 40-49 years with acute or convalescent COVID-19. CDR3s include the opening cysteine and the closing phenylalanine or tryptophan.

v_call: TRBV5-1
j_call: TRBJ2-1
cdr3_aa: CASSLVPGLKDEQFF

v_call: TRBV29-1
j_call: TRBJ2-2
cdr3_aa: CSVSHGGITGELFF

v_call: TRBV28
j_call: TRBJ2-7
cdr3_aa: CASSPSGQMAEQYF

v_call: TRBV27
j_call: TRBJ1-2
cdr3_aa: CASRTTPSGLYGYTF

v_call: TRBV27
j_call: TRBJ2-7
cdr3_aa: CASSLYSPRSRLYEQYF

v_call: TRBV15
j_call: TRBJ2-1
cdr3_aa: CATSVLRGQFF

v_call: TRBV4-1
j_call: TRBJ1-2
cdr3_aa: CASSQATTGGGYGYTF

v_call: TRBV4-1
j_call: TRBJ2-7
cdr3_aa: CASSQSGTYEQYF

v_call: TRBV5-1
j_call: TRBJ1-2
cdr3_aa: CASSTGTAGGYGYTF

v_call: TRBV6-5
j_call: TRBJ1-1
cdr3_aa: CASSRHGPGGTEAFF

v_call: TRBV19
j_call: TRBJ2-5
cdr3_aa: CASSTHQGLQETQYF

v_call: TRBV19
j_call: TRBJ1-2
cdr3_aa: CASSPGTRYGYTF

v_call: TRBV7-9
j_call: TRBJ1-6
cdr3_aa: CASSRRDRADSPLHF

v_call: TRBV7-9
j_call: TRBJ1-3
cdr3_aa: CASTRTVAGNTIYF

v_call: TRBV5-6
j_call: TRBJ2-7
cdr3_aa: CASSLGGLGYEQYF

v_call: TRBV3-1/TRBV3-2
j_call: TRBJ1-1
cdr3_aa: CASSQAQGNTEAFF

v_call: TRBV7-9
j_call: TRBJ1-1
cdr3_aa: CASSLGATEAFF

v_call: TRBV11-2
j_call: TRBJ1-2
cdr3_aa: CASSLRNYGYTF

v_call: TRBV28
j_call: TRBJ1-5
cdr3_aa: CASSPPATGHNQPQHF

v_call: TRBV15
j_call: TRBJ1-4
cdr3_aa: CATSRVQEKLFF

v_call: TRBV6-2/TRBV6-3
j_call: TRBJ1-2
cdr3_aa: CASTPFAGSNYGYTF

v_call: TRBV29-1
j_call: TRBJ1-2
cdr3_aa: CSAIMGRTGLSYGYTF

v_call: TRBV19
j_call: TRBJ2-3
cdr3_aa: CASSNDWNTQYF

v_call: TRBV7-2
j_call: TRBJ2-5
cdr3_aa: CASSPEITGFLKETQYF

v_call: TRBV9
j_call: TRBJ2-5
cdr3_aa: CASSVGGLQETQYF

v_call: TRBV30
j_call: TRBJ1-2
cdr3_aa: CAWSLSDRVGYTF

v_call: TRBV25-1
j_call: TRBJ1-2
cdr3_aa: CASSVQGALYDGYTF

v_call: TRBV27
j_call: TRBJ1-2
cdr3_aa: CASSYSGQGPPYGYTF

v_call: TRBV15
j_call: TRBJ1-1
cdr3_aa: CATSRDYGQDNIEAFF

v_call: TRBV4-2
j_call: TRBJ1-6
cdr3_aa: CASSEGARQGARSPLHF

v_call: TRBV20-1
j_call: TRBJ1-1
cdr3_aa: CSVSQSGGNTEAFF

v_call: TRBV7-2
j_call: TRBJ2-7
cdr3_aa: CASSVPGQGIYEQYF

v_call: TRBV28
j_call: TRBJ1-4
cdr3_aa: CASSLQGARKLFF

v_call: TRBV7-2
j_call: TRBJ1-1
cdr3_aa: CASTLVGAGDEAFF

v_call: TRBV7-6
j_call: TRBJ2-2
cdr3_aa: CASSLSGDTGELFF

v_call: TRBV9
j_call: TRBJ1-5
cdr3_aa: CASSVGGLSNQPQHF

v_call: TRBV2
j_call: TRBJ2-2
cdr3_aa: CASGGLGPNTGELFF

v_call: TRBV3-1/TRBV3-2
j_call: TRBJ1-2
cdr3_aa: CASSLGGNYGYTF

v_call: TRBV4-1
j_call: TRBJ2-1
cdr3_aa: CASSQAPGNEQFF

v_call: TRBV2
j_call: TRBJ1-6
cdr3_aa: CASSDEGGYNSPLHF

v_call: TRBV19
j_call: TRBJ1-1
cdr3_aa: CASSISGSVDTEAFF

v_call: TRBV3-1/TRBV3-2
j_call: TRBJ2-5
cdr3_aa: CASLESGRVETQYF

v_call: TRBV16
j_call: TRBJ2-7
cdr3_aa: CASSLGQVSSYEQYF

v_call: TRBV27
j_call: TRBJ2-7
cdr3_aa: CASSQGRTNEQYF

v_call: TRBV9
j_call: TRBJ2-7
cdr3_aa: CASSAPLGGYEQYF

v_call: TRBV20-1
j_call: TRBJ1-1
cdr3_aa: CSAPVLTEAFF

v_call: TRBV6-2/TRBV6-3
j_call: TRBJ1-5
cdr3_aa: CASSFGPGQGWNQPQHF

v_call: TRBV7-9
j_call: TRBJ1-1
cdr3_aa: CASSLDRVRGRITEAFF

v_call: TRBV27
j_call: TRBJ2-2
cdr3_aa: CASSLFGLAGGTGELFF

v_call: TRBV30
j_call: TRBJ2-4
cdr3_aa: CAWSAAGAKNIQYF

v_call: TRBV27
j_call: TRBJ1-4
cdr3_aa: CASSLYWPPVKLFF

v_call: TRBV10-2
j_call: TRBJ2-7
cdr3_aa: CASSRSYEQYF

v_call: TRBV27
j_call: TRBJ2-7
cdr3_aa: CASSLGTPAYEQYF

v_call: TRBV5-5
j_call: TRBJ2-1
cdr3_aa: CASSLGGGGSGRGEQFF

v_call: TRBV2
j_call: TRBJ2-7
cdr3_aa: CASRDRTKPIEQYF

v_call: TRBV6-6
j_call: TRBJ1-2
cdr3_aa: CASSTGTPLDYGYTF

v_call: TRBV4-2
j_call: TRBJ1-1
cdr3_aa: CASSQDLGIGGWITEAFF

v_call: TRBV28
j_call: TRBJ1-1
cdr3_aa: CASSSTGMGTEAFF

v_call: TRBV2
j_call: TRBJ2-2
cdr3_aa: CASSVDPSGGRNTGELFF